This T cell receptor (beta chain) was identified during a study of cytomegalovirus exposure and HLA in healthy donors. With respect to this clone: Its antigen is undetermined.

The PCR used 60 Vbeta and 13 Jbeta primers. Profiling relied on immunoSEQ multiplex PCR, and the TCRdb table lists in-frame clones only, not all of them. This repertoire shows over 150,000 clones, 82% found once; its top ten account for 6.5%. Trimming pared 4 bases from V and 6 bases from J, leaving 12 bases between. Germline values: CDR1 SGHRS, CDR2 YFSETQ. The CDR3 covers 13 residues. General study findings and limits: Analyzed later, association rates of TCRs varied across HLA loci, with DRB1 most and HLA-C fewest. In a later analysis, HLA-associated beta chains showed higher expansion and lower generation probabilities than comparable chains. Most sequenced TCRs were rare (though some public TCRs occurred in many donors).

This rearrangement joins TRBV5-1 to TRBJ2-3; a weak D match, TRBD2 (5 bases). This TCR came from a woman in her 50s in good health and CMV-seropositive. Sequenced input: PBMCs. CDR3 nucleotides: TGCGCCAGCAGCCCGGGATCCGCGGATACGCAGTATTTT. Its protein product is CASSPGSADTQYF.